The clone carrying this TCR beta chain was detected only once. This entry comes from a study of blood T cell repertoires in COVID-19. Study-wide context: PBMCs, B-cell-depleted T cells, or T cells were the source of the cDNA or gDNA that made up the material.

The CDR3 loop spans 15 amino acids. V gave up 5 bases and J gave up 5 bases; unmatched junction bases: 9. Germline values: CDR1 MDHEN, CDR2 SYDVKM. Clones were read by immunoSEQ multiplex PCR, and TCRdb kept only the in-frame ones, dropping some. The sample consists of around 200,000 clones, around three quarters of them appearing once. The chain uses TRBV28 and TRBJ1-1, with 9 positions matching TRBD1. The sequencing sample was made of peripheral blood. The clonotype comes from an older woman with acute or convalescent COVID-19. CDR3 nucleotides: TGTGCCAGCAGTACAAACCCGGGACAGGGAACTGAAGCTTTCTTT. It encodes CASSTNPGQGTEAFF.